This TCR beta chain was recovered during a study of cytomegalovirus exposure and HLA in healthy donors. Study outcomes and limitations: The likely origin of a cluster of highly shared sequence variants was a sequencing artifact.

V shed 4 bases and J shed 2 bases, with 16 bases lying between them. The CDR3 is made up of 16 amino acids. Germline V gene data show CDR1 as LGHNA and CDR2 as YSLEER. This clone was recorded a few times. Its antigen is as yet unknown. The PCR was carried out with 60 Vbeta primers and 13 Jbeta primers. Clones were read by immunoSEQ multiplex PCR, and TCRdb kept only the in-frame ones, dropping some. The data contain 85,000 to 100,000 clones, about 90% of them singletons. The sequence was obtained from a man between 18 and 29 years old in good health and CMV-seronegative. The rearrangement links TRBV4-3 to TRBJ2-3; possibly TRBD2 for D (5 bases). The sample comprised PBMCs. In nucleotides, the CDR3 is TGCGCCAGCAGCCGCGGAACGGACTTAAACACAGATACGCAGTATTTT. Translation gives CASSRGTDLNTDTQYF.